A single sample gave rise to the 22 T cell receptor beta chains below, sequenced in a study of blood T cell repertoires in COVID-19. Assay: immunoSEQ multiplex PCR; the TCRdb copy retains only in-frame clones and omits some. The sample consists of fewer than 90,000 clones, about 91% of them appearing once. The sequenced sample was peripheral blood. These receptors were collected from a woman older than 75 with active or convalescent COVID-19.

The V call is TRBV4-2, the J call TRBJ2-2; D may be TRBD2 (6 bases). Trimming left V 3 bases short and J 2 bases short, with 13 bases between. The CDR3 spans 16 residues. Germline V CDR1 and CDR2: LGHNA, YNFKEQ. The CDR3 nucleotides read TGTGCCAGCAGCCAGAGGGCCGGGAGAAACACCGGGGAGCTGTTTTTT. Its protein product is CASSQRAGRNTGELFF.

This rearrangement joins TRBV29-1 to TRBJ1-5, with 10 bases that match TRBD1. Per the germline V gene, CDR1 is SQVTM and CDR2 is ANQGSEA. The ends lost 8 bases at V and 5 bases at J; junction bases unmatched: 6. CDR3 length: 13 residues. The DNA of the CDR3 is TGCAGCATCCGACAGGGGGCTGATCAGCCCCAGCATTTT. It specifies CSIRQGADQPQHF. The complete variable domain, with remaining parts taken from reference TRBV29-1 and TRBJ1-5, reads SAVISQKPSRDICQRGTSLTIQCQVDSQVTMMFWYRQQPGQSLTLIATANQGSEATYESGFVIDKFPISRPNLTFSTLTVSNMSPEDSSIYLCSIRQGADQPQHFGDGTRLSIL.

The gene calls are TRBV7-2 and TRBJ1-1, with D perhaps matching TRBD1 (5 bases). Trimming pared 1 base from V and 7 bases from J, leaving 16 bases between. Germline loops: CDR1 SGHTA, CDR2 FQGNSA. The CDR3 is 15 residues long. The CDR3 nucleotides read TGTGCCAGCAGCTTAGTAGGGGCGTTCGACATTGAAGCTTTCTTT. This gives the protein CASSLVGAFDIEAFF.

The chain combines TRBV2 with TRBJ2-5, with D uncertain. Deletions cut 6 bases from V and 2 bases from J, with 13 bases between. The CDR3 has 14 residues. In germline, CDR1 is SNHLY, CDR2 FYNNEI. This chain's CDR3 is CASRPSFTQETQYF. CDR3 nucleotide sequence: TGTGCCAGCAGACCGAGCTTCACTCAAGAGACCCAGTACTTC.

The rearrangement joins TRBV7-9 to TRBJ1-1; perhaps TRBD1 as D (5 bases). The V gene's germline CDR1 is SEHNR and CDR2 FQNEAQ (reference sequence). The CDR3 extends over 15 amino acids. The V end was cut by 5 bases, the J end by 3 bases, with 16 bases between. The CDR3 DNA is TGTGCCAGCAGCACCGCGTGGGGGGTGGACACTGAAGCTTTCTTT. Amino acid sequence: CASSTAWGVDTEAFF.

The V call is TRBV18, the J call TRBJ2-3; 7 nucleotides align to TRBD1. Germline loops: CDR1 KGHSH, CDR2 LQKENI. V gave up 3 bases and J gave up 6 bases; unmatched junction bases: 3. The CDR3 runs 13 residues. Here the CDR3 reads CASSPDRADTQYF. In nucleotides, the CDR3 is TGTGCCAGCTCACCTGACAGGGCCGATACGCAGTATTTT.

V gene TRBV9 combines with J gene TRBJ1-6; 9 bases are shared with TRBD1. The CDR3 contains 16 residues. V was clipped by 0 bases and J by 7 bases; unmatched bases: 5. Germline V gene data show CDR1 as SGDLS and CDR2 as YYNGEE. Here the CDR3 reads CASSVGRDRENSPLHF. DNA for the CDR3: TGTGCCAGCAGCGTAGGAAGGGACAGGGAGAATTCACCCCTCCACTTT.

The chain recombines TRBV18 with TRBJ1-4, with TRBD1 identical over 7 bases. Germline-derived CDR1 and CDR2 are KGHSH and LQKENI. Losses at the gene ends were 2 bases for V and 8 bases for J; bases not matched to a gene: 8. The CDR3 is 15 residues long. In DNA, the CDR3 is TGTGCCAGCTCACCAGACAGGGTCGGATCAGAAAAACTGTTTTTT. As protein: CASSPDRVGSEKLFF.

The chain employs TRBV11-3 and TRBJ2-5; 9 positions agree with TRBD2. This CDR3 region has 15 residues. Germline assignment: CDR1 SGHNT and CDR2 YENEEA. The J segment lost 4 bases and the V segment lost 4 bases, leaving 7 bases of the junction unmatched. The CDR3: CASSSRISGGETQYF. CDR3 sequence (DNA): TGTGCCAGCAGCTCTAGAATTAGCGGGGGAGAGACCCAGTACTTC.

This clone was detected only once. The chain has TRBV7-2 and TRBJ2-3; D perhaps matches TRBD2 (6 bases). Germline V gene sequence: CDR1 SGHTA, CDR2 FQGNSA. This CDR3 is built from 17 residues. The germline V and J ends were trimmed by 2 bases and 2 bases, with 17 bases remaining between them. The CDR3 sequence is CASSLMEGSGYTDTQYF. The CDR3 DNA reads as TGTGCCAGCAGCTTAATGGAAGGTAGCGGCTACACAGATACGCAGTATTTT.

The CDR3 sequence is CSASPGLDTQYF. Written as DNA, the CDR3 is TGCAGTGCTAGTCCCGGGTTGGATACGCAGTATTTT. The V and J genes are TRBV20-1 and TRBJ2-3; D is unresolved. There are 12 residues in the CDR3. The germline V gene has CDR1 DFQATT and CDR2 SNEGSKA (reference sequence). V shed 3 bases and J shed 6 bases, with 10 bases lying between them.

J is TRBJ2-6 and V is TRBV3-1 (or the pseudogene TRBV3-2); D may be TRBD2 (6 bases). The CDR3 contains 16 residues. With 1 base removed from V and 4 bases from J, the gap between germline ends came to 11 bases. Germline-derived CDR1 and CDR2 are LGHDT and YNNKEL (reference sequence). CDR3 DNA: TGTGCCAGCAGCCAAGCGGGGAGGTCAGGGGCCAACGTCCTGACTTTC. This translates into CASSQAGRSGANVLTF.

The genes are TRBV7-2 and TRBJ2-5; TRBD1 matches at 10 bases. From germline, CDR1 is SGHTA and CDR2 FQGNSA. This CDR3 has 15 residues. Losses at the gene ends were 5 bases for V and 6 bases for J; bases not matched to a gene: 9. CDR3 sequence reads: CASSLSGTGEKTQYF. For the CDR3, the DNA is TGTGCCAGCAGCCTCTCCGGGACAGGGGAAAAGACCCAGTACTTC.

This clone came up once. The chain couples TRBV7-9 to TRBJ1-6; D gene uncertain. The V end lost 5 bases, the J end lost 9 bases, and 14 bases lay between the germline ends. CDR3 size: 14 residues. Germline V gene data show CDR1 as SEHNR and CDR2 as FQNEAQ (reference sequence). Written as DNA, the CDR3 is TGTGCCAGCAGCCACGAAGGGCGGGGTTCACCCCTCCACTTT. This sequence encodes CASSHEGRGSPLHF.

The gene calls are TRBV27 and TRBJ2-7; a weak D match, TRBD1 (5 bases). V lost 6 bases, J lost 6 bases, and 15 bases lay in between. This CDR3 comprises 13 residues. Germline V CDR1 and CDR2: MNHEY, SMNVEV (reference sequence). Written as DNA, the CDR3 is TGTGCCAGCAGACTTAACAGGCTGGGCGAGCAGTACTTC. Protein sequence: CASRLNRLGEQYF.

The chain carries TRBV9 and TRBJ2-1, with TRBD1 as a possible D gene (6 bases). CDR1 is SGDLS and CDR2 is YYNGEE in the germline V gene. Trimming took off 4 bases at V and 7 bases at J, with 15 bases between the two ends. The CDR3 sequence is 14 residues long. In DNA, the CDR3 is TGTGCCAGCAGCCTGCCAGGGGTTTGGAATGAGCAGTTCTTC. Its protein is CASSLPGVWNEQFF.

This clone was counted between two and nine times. The chain employs TRBV4-1 and TRBJ2-2; 7 bases match TRBD1. The length of the CDR3 is 17 residues. V lost 0 bases and J lost 0; bases outside the gene matches: 4. Germline V CDR1 and CDR2: MGHRA, YSYEKL. The CDR3 loop reads CASSQDPQGANTGELFF. For the CDR3, the DNA is TGCGCCAGCAGCCAAGATCCCCAGGGGGCGAACACCGGGGAGCTGTTTTTT.

The chain joins TRBV18 to TRBJ1-2; D unresolved. The germline V gene has CDR1 KGHSH and CDR2 LQKENI. Trimming shortened V by 1 base and J by 0 bases, and 12 bases separated the two germline ends. This CDR3 is built from 16 residues. DNA of the CDR3: TGTGCCAGCTCACCACGTCGGGGAGGCCCTAACTATGGCTACACCTTC. Encoded protein: CASSPRRGGPNYGYTF. The full variable domain, completed using reference TRBV18 and TRBJ1-2, is NAGVMQNPRHLVRRRGQEARLRCSPMKGHSHVYWYRQLPEEGLKFMVYLQKENIIDESGMPKERFSAEFPKEGPSILRIQQVVRGDSAAYFCASSPRRGGPNYGYTFGSGTRLTVV.

J is TRBJ2-3 and V is TRBV5-1; TRBD2 agrees at 16 bases. Germline-derived CDR1 and CDR2 are SGHRS and YFSETQ. V gave up 4 bases and J gave up 5 bases; unmatched junction bases: 7. The CDR3 covers 17 residues. The CDR3 nucleotides are TGCGCCAGCAGCGCCGGGACTAGCGGGAGGGCAATAGATACGCAGTATTTT. It translates to CASSAGTSGRAIDTQYF.

The chain combines TRBV19 with TRBJ2-7; D might be TRBD2 (5 bases). Germline V gives CDR1 LNHDA, CDR2 SQIVND (reference sequence). The CDR3 consists of 13 residues. Trimming pared 6 bases from V and 3 bases from J, leaving 12 bases between. Here the CDR3 DNA reads TGTGCCAGTAGGGGCCCGAGCGGCTACGAGCAGTACTTC. Translation: CASRGPSGYEQYF.

The chain has TRBV11-2 and TRBJ2-1, with 10 bases identical to TRBD1. This CDR3 spans 16 amino acids. Germline CDR1 and CDR2: SGHAT and FQNNGV. The junction had 7 bases not matched to a gene; V was cut back by 4 bases and J by 4 bases. The CDR3 reads CASSWGLGQGYNEQFF. CDR3 sequence (DNA): TGTGCCAGCAGCTGGGGCTTGGGACAGGGGTACAATGAGCAGTTCTTC.

The V and J genes are TRBV5-1 and TRBJ1-2; tentative D call: TRBD1 (6 bases). This CDR3 has 15 amino acids. Germline lookup yields CDR1 SGHRS and CDR2 YFSETQ. Trimming took 5 bases from V and 4 from J, leaving 18 bases between them. This chain's CDR3 is CASRPQGTSFYGYTF. The CDR3 DNA reads TGCGCCAGCAGACCCCAGGGGACCTCTTTCTATGGCTACACCTTC.